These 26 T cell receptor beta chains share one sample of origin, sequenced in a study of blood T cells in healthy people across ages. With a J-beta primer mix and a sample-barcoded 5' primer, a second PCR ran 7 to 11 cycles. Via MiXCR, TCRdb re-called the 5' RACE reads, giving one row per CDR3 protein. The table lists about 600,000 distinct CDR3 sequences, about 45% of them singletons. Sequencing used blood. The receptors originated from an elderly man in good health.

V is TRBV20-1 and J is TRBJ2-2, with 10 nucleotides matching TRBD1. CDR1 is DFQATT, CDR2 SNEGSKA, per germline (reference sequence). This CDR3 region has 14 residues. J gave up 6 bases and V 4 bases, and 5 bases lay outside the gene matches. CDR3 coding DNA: TGCAGTGCTACCGGGACAGGGGAGGCCGGGGAGCTGTTTTTT. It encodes CSATGTGEAGELFF.

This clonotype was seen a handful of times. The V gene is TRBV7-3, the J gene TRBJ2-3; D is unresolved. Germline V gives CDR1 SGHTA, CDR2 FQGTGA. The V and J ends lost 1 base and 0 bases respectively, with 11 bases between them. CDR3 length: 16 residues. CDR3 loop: CASSLRRQSSTDTQYF. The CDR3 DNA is TGTGCCAGCAGCTTAAGGCGGCAGTCTAGCACAGATACGCAGTATTTT. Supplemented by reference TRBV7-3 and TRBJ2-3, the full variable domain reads GAGVSQTPSNKVTEKGKYVELRCDPISGHTALYWYRQSLGQGPEFLIYFQGTGAADDSGLPNDRFFAVRPEGSVSTLKIQRTERGDSAVYLCASSLRRQSSTDTQYFGPGTRLTVL.

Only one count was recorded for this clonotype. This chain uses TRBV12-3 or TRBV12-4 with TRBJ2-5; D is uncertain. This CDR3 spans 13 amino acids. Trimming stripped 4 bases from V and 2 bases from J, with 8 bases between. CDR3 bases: TGTGCCAGCAGTTGTACAGCTCAAGAGACCCAGTACTTC. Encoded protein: CASSCTAQETQYF.

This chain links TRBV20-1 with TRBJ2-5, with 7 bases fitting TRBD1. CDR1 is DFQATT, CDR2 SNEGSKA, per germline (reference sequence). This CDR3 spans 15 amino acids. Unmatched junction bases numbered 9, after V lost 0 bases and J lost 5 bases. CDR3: CSARDPTGPGETQYF. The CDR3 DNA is TGCAGTGCTAGAGATCCGACAGGGCCGGGGGAGACCCAGTACTTC.

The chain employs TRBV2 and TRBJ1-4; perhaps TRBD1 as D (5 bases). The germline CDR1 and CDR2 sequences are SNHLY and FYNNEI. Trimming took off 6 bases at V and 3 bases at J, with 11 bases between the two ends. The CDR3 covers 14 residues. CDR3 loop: CASSIGGANEKLFF. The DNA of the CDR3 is TGTGCCAGCAGCATCGGAGGGGCTAATGAAAAACTGTTTTTT.

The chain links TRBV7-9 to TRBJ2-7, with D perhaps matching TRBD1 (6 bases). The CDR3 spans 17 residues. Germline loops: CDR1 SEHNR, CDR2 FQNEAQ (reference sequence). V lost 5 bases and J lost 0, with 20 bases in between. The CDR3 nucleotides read TGTGCCAGCAGCCCTGGGGGCACACAGGGAAGCTCCTACGAGCAGTACTTC. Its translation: CASSPGGTQGSSYEQYF.

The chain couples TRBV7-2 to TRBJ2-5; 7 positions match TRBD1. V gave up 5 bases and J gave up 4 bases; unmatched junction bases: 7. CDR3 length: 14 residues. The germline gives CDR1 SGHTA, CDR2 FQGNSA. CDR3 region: CASSKQGMGETQYF. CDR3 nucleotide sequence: TGTGCCAGCAGCAAACAGGGGATGGGAGAGACCCAGTACTTC.

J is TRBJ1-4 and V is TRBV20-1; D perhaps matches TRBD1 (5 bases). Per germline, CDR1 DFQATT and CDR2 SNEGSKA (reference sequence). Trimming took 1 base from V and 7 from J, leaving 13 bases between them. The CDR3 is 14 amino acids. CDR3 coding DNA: TGCAGTGCTAGAGGGACACAAGGTAGTGAAAAACTGTTTTTT. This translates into CSARGTQGSEKLFF.

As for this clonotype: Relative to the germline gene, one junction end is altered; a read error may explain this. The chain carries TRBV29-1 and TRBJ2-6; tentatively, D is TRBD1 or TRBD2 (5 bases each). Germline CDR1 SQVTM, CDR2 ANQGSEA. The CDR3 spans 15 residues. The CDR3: CGVGDARSGANVLTF. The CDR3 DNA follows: TGCGGCGTCGGGGACGCACGCTCTGGGGCCAACGTCCTGACTTTC.

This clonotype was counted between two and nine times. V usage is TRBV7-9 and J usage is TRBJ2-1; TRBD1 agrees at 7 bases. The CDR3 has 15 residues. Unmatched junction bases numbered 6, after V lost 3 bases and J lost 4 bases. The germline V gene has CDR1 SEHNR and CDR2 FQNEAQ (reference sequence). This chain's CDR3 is CASSFSGTDYNEQFF. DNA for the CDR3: TGTGCCAGCAGCTTCTCCGGGACAGATTACAATGAGCAGTTCTTC.

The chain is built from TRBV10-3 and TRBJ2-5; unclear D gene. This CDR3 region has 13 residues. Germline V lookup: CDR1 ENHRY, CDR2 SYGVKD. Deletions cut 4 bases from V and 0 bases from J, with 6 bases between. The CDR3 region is CAISGKDQETQYF. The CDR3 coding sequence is TGTGCCATCAGTGGTAAAGACCAAGAGACCCAGTACTTC.

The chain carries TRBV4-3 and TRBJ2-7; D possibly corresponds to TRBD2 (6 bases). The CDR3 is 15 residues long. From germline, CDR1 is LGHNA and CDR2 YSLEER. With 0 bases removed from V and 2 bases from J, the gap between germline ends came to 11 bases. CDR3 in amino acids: CASSQDHGGPYEQYF. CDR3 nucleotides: TGCGCCAGCAGCCAAGATCACGGGGGACCCTACGAGCAGTACTTC.

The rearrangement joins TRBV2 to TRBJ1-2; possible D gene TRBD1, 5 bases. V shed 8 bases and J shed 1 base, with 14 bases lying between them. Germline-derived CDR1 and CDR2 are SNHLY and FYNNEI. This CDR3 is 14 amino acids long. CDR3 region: CASSAQGSNYGYTF. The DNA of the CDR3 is TGTGCCAGCTCTGCCCAGGGAAGTAACTATGGCTACACCTTC.

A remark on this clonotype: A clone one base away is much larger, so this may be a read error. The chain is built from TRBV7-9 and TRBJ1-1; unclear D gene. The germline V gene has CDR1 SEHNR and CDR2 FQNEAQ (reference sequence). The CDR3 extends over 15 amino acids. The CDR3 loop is CAGSPRFFLNTEAFF. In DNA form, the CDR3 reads TGTGCCGGCAGCCCCCGGTTTTTCCTGAACACTGAAGCTTTCTTT. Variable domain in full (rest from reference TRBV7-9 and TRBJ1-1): DTGVSQNPRHKITKRGQNVTFRCDPISEHNRLYWYRQTLGQGPEFLTYFQNEAQLEKSRLLSDRFSAERPKGSFSTLEIQRTEQGDSAMYLCAGSPRFFLNTEAFFGQGTRLTVV.

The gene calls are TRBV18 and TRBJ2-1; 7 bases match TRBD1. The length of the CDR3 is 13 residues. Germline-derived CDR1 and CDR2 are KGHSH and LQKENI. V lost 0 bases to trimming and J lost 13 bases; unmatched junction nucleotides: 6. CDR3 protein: CASSPPGQKNQFF. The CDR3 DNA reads TGTGCCAGCTCACCACCGGGACAGAAGAACCAGTTCTTC. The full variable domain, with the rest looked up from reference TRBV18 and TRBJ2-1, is NAGVMQNPRHLVRRRGQEARLRCSPMKGHSHVYWYRQLPEEGLKFMVYLQKENIIDESGMPKERFSAEFPKEGPSILRIQQVVRGDSAAYFCASSPPGQKNQFFGPGTRLTVL.

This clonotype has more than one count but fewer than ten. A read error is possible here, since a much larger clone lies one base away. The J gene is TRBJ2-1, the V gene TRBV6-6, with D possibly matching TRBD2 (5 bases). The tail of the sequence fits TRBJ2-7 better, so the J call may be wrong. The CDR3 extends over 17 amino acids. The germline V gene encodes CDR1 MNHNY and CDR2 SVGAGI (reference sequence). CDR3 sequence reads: CASSPPGWKGTYNEQYF. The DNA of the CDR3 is TGTGCCAGCAGCCCACCGGGGTGGAAGGGCACCTACAATGAGCAGTACTTC.

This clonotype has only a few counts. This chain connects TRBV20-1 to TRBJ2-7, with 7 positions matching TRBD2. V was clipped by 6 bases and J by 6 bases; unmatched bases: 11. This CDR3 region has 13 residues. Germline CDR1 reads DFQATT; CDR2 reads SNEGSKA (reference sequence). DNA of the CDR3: TGCAGTGCCCGTGGGCGGGAGTTGGTCGAGCAGTACTTC. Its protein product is CSARGRELVEQYF.

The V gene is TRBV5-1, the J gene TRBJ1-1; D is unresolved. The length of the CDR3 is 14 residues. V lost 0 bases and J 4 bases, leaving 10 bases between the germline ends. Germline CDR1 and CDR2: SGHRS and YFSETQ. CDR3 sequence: CASSLGAQLTEAFF. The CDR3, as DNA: TGCGCCAGCAGCTTGGGTGCACAGCTCACTGAAGCTTTCTTT.

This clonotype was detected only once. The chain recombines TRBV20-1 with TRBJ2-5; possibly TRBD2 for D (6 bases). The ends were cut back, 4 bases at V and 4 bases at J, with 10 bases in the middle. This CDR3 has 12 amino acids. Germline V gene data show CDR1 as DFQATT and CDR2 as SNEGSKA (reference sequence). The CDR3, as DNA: TGCAGTGCTACGTCCGGGGGAGAGACCCAGTACTTC. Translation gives CSATSGGETQYF.

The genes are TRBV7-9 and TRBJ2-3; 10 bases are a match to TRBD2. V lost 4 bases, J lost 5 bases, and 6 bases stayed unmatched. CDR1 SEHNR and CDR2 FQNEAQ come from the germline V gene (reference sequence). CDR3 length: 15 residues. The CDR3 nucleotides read TGTGCCAGCAGCTCAGGTAGCGGGAGGCAAGATACGCAGTATTTT. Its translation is CASSSGSGRQDTQYF.

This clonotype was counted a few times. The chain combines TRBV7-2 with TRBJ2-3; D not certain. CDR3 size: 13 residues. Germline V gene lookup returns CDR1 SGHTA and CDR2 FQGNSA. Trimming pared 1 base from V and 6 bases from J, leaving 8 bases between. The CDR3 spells CASSLGPQDTQYF. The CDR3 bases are TGTGCCAGCAGCTTAGGGCCCCAGGATACGCAGTATTTT.

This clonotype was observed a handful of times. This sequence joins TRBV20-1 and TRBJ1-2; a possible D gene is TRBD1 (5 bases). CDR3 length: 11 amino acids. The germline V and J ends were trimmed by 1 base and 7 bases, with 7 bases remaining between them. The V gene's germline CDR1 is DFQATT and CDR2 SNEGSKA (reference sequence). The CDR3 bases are TGCAGTGCTAGAGCGACAGTTGGCTACACCTTC. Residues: CSARATVGYTF.

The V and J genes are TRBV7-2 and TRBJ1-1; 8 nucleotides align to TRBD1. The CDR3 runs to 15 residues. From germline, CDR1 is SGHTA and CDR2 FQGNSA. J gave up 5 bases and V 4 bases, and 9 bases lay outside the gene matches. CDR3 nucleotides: TGTGCCAGCAGCTCCAGGACAGGGTCTGGGACTGAAGCTTTCTTT. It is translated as CASSSRTGSGTEAFF.

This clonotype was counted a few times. In DNA, the CDR3 is TGTGCCAGCAGCGCCGACAGTCTATACAATGAGCAGTTCTTC. It codes for CASSADSLYNEQFF. The rearrangement uses TRBV9 and TRBJ2-1; D might be TRBD1 (5 bases). Trimming shortened V by 3 bases and J by 4 bases, and 11 bases separated the two germline ends. CDR1 is SGDLS, CDR2 YYNGEE, per germline. The CDR3 is made up of 14 amino acids.

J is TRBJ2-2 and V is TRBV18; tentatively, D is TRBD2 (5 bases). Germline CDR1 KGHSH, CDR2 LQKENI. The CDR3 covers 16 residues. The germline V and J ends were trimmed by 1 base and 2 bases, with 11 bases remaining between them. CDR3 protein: CASSPRVLDNTGELFF. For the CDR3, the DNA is TGTGCCAGCTCACCACGAGTACTAGATAACACCGGGGAGCTGTTTTTT.

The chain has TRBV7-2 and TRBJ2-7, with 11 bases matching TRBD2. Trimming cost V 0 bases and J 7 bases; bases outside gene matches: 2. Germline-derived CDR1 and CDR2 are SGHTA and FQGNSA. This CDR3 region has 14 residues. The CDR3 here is CASSLASGRGEQYF. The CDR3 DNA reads TGTGCCAGCAGCTTAGCTAGCGGGAGGGGTGAGCAGTACTTC.